This TCR beta chain was documented in a study of T cell responses to AZD1222 COVID-19 vaccine. Profiled with immunoSEQ multiplex PCR; TCRdb holds only in-frame clones, not every one. Of over 100,000 clones in the sample, around 91% were seen once. Trimming removed 7 bases from V and 3 bases from J; junction bases left unmatched: 6. Germline V gives CDR1 MGHDK, CDR2 SYGVNS. The CDR3 is made up of 14 amino acids. This clone was seen at least ten times. This chain uses TRBV25-1 with TRBJ2-3; TRBD2 agrees at 8 bases. The source is an adult in good health. The sequencing used peripheral blood, collected on day 0 of AZD1222 vaccination. DNA for the CDR3: TGTGCCAGCACCGACCCGGGGGGGACAGATACGCAGTATTTT. It encodes CASTDPGGTDTQYF.